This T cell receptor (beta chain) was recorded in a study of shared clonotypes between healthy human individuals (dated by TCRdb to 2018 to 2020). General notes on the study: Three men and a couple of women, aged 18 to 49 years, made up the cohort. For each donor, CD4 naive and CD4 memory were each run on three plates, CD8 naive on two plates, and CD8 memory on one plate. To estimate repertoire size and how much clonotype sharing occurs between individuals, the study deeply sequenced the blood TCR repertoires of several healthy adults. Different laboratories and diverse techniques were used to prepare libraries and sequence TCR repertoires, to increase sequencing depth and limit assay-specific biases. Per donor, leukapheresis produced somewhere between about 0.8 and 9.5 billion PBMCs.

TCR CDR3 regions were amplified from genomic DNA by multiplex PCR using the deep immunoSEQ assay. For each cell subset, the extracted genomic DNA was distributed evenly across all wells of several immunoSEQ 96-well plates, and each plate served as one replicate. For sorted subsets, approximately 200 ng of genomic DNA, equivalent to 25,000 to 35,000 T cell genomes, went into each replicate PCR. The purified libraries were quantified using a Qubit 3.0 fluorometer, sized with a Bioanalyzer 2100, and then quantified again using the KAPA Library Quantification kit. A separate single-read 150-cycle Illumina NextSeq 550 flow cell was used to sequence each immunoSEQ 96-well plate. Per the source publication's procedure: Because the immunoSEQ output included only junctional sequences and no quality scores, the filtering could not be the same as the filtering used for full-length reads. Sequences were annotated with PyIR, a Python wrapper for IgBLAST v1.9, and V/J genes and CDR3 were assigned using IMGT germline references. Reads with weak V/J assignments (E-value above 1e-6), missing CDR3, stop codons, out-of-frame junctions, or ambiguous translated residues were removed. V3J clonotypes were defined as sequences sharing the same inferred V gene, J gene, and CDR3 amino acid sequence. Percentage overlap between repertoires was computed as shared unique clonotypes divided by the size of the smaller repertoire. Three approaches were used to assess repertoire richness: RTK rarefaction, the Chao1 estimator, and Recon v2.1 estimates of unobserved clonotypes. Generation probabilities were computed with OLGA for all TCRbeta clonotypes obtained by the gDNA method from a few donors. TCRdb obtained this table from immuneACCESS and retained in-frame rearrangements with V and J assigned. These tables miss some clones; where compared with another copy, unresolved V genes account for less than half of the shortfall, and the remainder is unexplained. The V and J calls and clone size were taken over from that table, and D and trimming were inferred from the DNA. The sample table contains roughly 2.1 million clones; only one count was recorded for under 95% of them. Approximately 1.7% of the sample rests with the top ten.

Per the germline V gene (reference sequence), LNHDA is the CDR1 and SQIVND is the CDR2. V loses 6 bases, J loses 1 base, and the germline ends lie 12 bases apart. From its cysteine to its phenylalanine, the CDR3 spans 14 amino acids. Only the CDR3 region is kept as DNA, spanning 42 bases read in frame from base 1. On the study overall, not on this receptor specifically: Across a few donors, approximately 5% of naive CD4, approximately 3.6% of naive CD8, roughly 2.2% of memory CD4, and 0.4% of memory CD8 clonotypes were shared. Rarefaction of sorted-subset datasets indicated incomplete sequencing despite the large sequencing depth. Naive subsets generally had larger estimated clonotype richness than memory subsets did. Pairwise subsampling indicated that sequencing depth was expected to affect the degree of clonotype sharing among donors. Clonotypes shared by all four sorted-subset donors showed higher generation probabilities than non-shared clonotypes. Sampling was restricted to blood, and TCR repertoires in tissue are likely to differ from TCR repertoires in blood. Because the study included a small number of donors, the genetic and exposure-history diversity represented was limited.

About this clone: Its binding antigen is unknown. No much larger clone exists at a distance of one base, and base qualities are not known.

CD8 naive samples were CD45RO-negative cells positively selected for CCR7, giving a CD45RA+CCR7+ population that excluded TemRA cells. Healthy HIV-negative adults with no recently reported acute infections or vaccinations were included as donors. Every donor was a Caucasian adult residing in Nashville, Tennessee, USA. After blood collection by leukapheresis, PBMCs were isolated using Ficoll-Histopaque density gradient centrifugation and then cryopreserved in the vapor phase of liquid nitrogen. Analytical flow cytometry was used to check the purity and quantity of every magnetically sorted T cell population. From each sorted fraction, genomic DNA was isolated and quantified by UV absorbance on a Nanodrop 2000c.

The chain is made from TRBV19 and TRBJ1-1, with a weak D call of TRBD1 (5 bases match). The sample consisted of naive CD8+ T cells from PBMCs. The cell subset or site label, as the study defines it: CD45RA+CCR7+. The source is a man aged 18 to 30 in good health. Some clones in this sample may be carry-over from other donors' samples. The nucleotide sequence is TGTGCCAGTAGATCTGCAGGGAGGAACACTGAAGCTTTCTTT. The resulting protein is CASRSAGRNTEAFF. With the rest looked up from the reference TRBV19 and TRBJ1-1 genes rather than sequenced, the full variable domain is DGGITQSPKYLFRKEGQNVTLSCEQNLNHDAMYWYRQDPGQGLRLIYYSQIVNDFQKGDIAEGYSVSREKKESFPLTVTSAQKNPTAFYLCASRSAGRNTEAFFGQGTRLTVV.